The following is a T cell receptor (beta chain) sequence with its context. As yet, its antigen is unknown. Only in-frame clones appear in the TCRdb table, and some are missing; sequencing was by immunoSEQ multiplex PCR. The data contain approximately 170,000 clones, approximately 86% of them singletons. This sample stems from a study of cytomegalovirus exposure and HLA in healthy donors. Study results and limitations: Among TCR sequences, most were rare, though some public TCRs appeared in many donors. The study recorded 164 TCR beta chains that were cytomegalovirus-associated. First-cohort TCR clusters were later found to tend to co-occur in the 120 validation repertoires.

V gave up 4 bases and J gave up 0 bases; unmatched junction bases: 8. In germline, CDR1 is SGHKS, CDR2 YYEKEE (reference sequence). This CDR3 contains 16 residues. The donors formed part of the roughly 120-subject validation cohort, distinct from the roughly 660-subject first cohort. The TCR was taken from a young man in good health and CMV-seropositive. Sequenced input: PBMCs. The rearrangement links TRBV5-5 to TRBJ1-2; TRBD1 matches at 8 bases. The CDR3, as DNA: TGTGCCAGCAGCGAATTTGGACAGGGCGCTAACTATGGCTACACCTTC. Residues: CASSEFGQGANYGYTF.